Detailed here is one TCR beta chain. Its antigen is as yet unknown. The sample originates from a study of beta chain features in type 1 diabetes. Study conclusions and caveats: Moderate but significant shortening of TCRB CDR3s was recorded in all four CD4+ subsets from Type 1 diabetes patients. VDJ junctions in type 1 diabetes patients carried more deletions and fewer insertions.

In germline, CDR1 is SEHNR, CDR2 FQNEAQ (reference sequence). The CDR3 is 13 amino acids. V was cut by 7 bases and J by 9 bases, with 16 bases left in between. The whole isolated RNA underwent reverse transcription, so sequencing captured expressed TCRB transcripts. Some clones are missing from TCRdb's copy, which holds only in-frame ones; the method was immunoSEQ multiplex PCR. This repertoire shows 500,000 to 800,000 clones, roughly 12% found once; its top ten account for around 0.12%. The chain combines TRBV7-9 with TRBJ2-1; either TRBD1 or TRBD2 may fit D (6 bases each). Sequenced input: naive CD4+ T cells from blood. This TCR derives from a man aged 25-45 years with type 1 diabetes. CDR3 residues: CASTGRKGGEQFF. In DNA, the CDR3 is TGTGCCAGCACGGGACGGAAGGGGGGTGAGCAGTTCTTC.